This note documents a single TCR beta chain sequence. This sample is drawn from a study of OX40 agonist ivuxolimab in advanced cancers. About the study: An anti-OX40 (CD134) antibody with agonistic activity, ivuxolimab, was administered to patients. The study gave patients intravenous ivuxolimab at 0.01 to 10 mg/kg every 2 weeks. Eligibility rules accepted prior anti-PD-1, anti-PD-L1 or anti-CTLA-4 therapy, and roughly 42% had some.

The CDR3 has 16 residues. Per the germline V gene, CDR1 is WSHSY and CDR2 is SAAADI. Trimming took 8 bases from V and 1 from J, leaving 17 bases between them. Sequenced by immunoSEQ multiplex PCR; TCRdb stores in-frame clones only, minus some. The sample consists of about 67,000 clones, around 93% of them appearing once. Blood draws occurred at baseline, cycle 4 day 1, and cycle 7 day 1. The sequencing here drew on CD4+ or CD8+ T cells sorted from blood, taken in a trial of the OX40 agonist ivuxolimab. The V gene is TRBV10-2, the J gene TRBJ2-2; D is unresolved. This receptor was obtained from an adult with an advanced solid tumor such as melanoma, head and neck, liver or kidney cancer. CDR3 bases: TGCGCCAGCGGTATCAGTCCGCAAAAGAACACCGGGGAGCTGTTTTTT. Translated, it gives CASGISPQKNTGELFF.